The 15 T cell receptor beta chains given below trace back to one sample, sequenced in a study of T cell therapy after organ transplantation. Their antigen targets remain unknown. Time point meaning: 4-8 weeks after completion of therapy. TCRdb's copy holds only in-frame clones and misses some; the assay was immunoSEQ multiplex PCR. Counted here are almost 20,000 clones, 81% occurring once; the ten biggest clones make up about 9.2%. Specimen: CD8+ T cells from blood, collected after autologous CMV-specific T cell therapy. The receptors derive from a human patient who had received a solid organ transplant and had CMV disease. Some of these T cells may belong to the graft donor.

The chain combines TRBV19 with TRBJ2-7; no clear D gene. The ends were cut back, 2 bases at V and 3 bases at J, with 14 bases in the middle. The CDR3 is 15 amino acids. The germline V gene has CDR1 LNHDA and CDR2 SQIVND (reference sequence). CDR3 protein: CASSIFKGSSYEQYF. For the CDR3, the DNA is TGTGCCAGTAGTATATTTAAGGGATCTAGCTACGAGCAGTACTTC.

The chain uses TRBV4-3 and TRBJ1-3; 9 positions agree with TRBD1. Trimming removed 2 bases from V and 4 bases from J; junction bases left unmatched: 12. Germline V gene lookup returns CDR1 LGHNA and CDR2 YSLEER. This CDR3 comprises 18 residues. CDR3 nucleotides: TGCGCCAGCAGCCAACTTACGGGACAGGGTCTGTTAGGAAACACCATATATTTT. Translation: CASSQLTGQGLLGNTIYF.

This sequence joins TRBV11-1 and TRBJ1-1, with D hard to call. Germline lookup yields CDR1 SGHAT and CDR2 FQDESV (reference sequence). The V end lost 5 bases, the J end lost 11 bases, and 12 bases lay between the germline ends. The CDR3 totals 11 residues. The chain's CDR3 is CASSPGPTAFF. The CDR3 nucleotides are TGTGCCAGCAGCCCTGGCCCGACGGCTTTCTTT.

V usage is TRBV7-3 and J usage is TRBJ1-3; TRBD1 aligns across 9 bases. CDR1 and CDR2 (germline): SGHTA, FQGTGA. The CDR3 sequence is 14 residues long. The junction had 3 bases not matched to a gene; V was cut back by 5 bases and J by 4 bases. The CDR3 is CASSPTGGGNTIYF. DNA for the CDR3: TGTGCCAGCAGCCCGACAGGGGGAGGAAACACCATATATTTT.

This clone came up once. This CDR3 is CASSLVAGWGNEQFF. In DNA form, the CDR3 reads TGTGCCAGTAGTCTAGTAGCGGGCTGGGGGAATGAGCAGTTCTTC. This sequence joins TRBV19 and TRBJ2-1, with TRBD2 matching 7 bases. The CDR3 is made up of 15 amino acids. Losses at the gene ends were 5 bases for V and 7 bases for J; bases not matched to a gene: 11. Germline V gene lookup returns CDR1 LNHDA and CDR2 SQIVND (reference sequence). The complete variable domain, with remaining parts taken from reference TRBV19 and TRBJ2-1, reads DGGITQSPKYLFRKEGQNVTLSCEQNLNHDAMYWYRQDPGQGLRLIYYSQIVNDFQKGDIAEGYSVSREKKESFPLTVTSAQKNPTAFYLCASSLVAGWGNEQFFGPGTRLTVL.

The V gene is TRBV4-3, the J gene TRBJ2-1; 8 bases are a match to TRBD2. Trimming at V came to 0 bases and at J to 2 bases, leaving 12 bases not matched to a gene. The CDR3 extends over 19 amino acids. Germline assignment: CDR1 LGHNA and CDR2 YSLEER. The CDR3: CASSQDWAGAGGAYNEQFF. As DNA, the CDR3 is TGCGCCAGCAGCCAAGATTGGGCAGGCGCGGGGGGAGCCTACAATGAGCAGTTCTTC.

CDR3 residues: CASSPETSGVSTDTQYF. The CDR3 nucleotides are TGTGCCAGCAGCCCGGAGACTAGCGGGGTTAGCACAGATACGCAGTATTTT. This chain links TRBV5-4 with TRBJ2-3, with TRBD2 identical over 11 bases. CDR3 length equals 17 residues. The germline CDR1 and CDR2 sequences are SGHNT and YYREEE (reference sequence). Trimming removed 4 bases from V and 0 bases from J; junction bases left unmatched: 7.

Only a few counts were recorded for this clone. The V call is TRBV20-1, the J call TRBJ1-4, with 8 positions matching TRBD1. After removal of 0 bases from V and 12 bases from J, the junction contained 0 bases not matched to a gene. In germline, CDR1 is DFQATT, CDR2 SNEGSKA (reference sequence). There are 11 residues in the CDR3. The CDR3 loop reads CSAREDRELFF. The DNA of the CDR3 is TGCAGTGCTAGAGAGGACAGGGAACTGTTTTTT.

The chain couples TRBV4-2 to TRBJ1-6; D may be TRBD1 (5 bases). Germline CDR1 and CDR2: LGHNA and YNFKEQ. The length of the CDR3 is 18 residues. The V end lost 0 bases, the J end lost 4 bases, and 16 bases lay between the germline ends. CDR3 bases: TGTGCCAGCAGCCAAGATCGGGGGGGGGAAGAATATAATTCACCCCTCCACTTT. It translates to CASSQDRGGEEYNSPLHF.

This clone was seen a handful of times. The chain links TRBV7-9 to TRBJ2-7, with D hard to call. Germline V gene data show CDR1 as SEHNR and CDR2 as FQNEAQ (reference sequence). V dropped 2 bases and J dropped 0 bases, with 14 bases sitting between them. This CDR3 is built from 16 residues. CDR3 amino acids: CASSLPQDRSSYEQYF. The CDR3 coding sequence is TGTGCCAGCAGCTTACCCCAGGACCGGAGCTCCTACGAGCAGTACTTC.

The rearrangement joins TRBV25-1 to TRBJ2-7; 7 nucleotides align to TRBD1. Germline loops: CDR1 MGHDK, CDR2 SYGVNS. V shed 7 bases and J 3 bases; nucleotides not matched to a gene: 3. The CDR3 is 12 amino acids. The CDR3 loop is CASTHRGYEQYF. CDR3 nucleotides: TGTGCCAGCACGCACAGGGGCTACGAGCAGTACTTC.

The chain recombines TRBV27 with TRBJ1-1; 9 bases agree with TRBD1. V shed 5 bases and J 4 bases; nucleotides not matched to a gene: 8. The CDR3 is 15 amino acids. Germline values: CDR1 MNHEY, CDR2 SMNVEV (reference sequence). CDR3 bases: TGTGCCAGCAGTGGAAACAGGGGGCAGGGCACTGAAGCTTTCTTT. This sequence encodes CASSGNRGQGTEAFF.

The chain couples TRBV5-1 to TRBJ2-1; a weak D match, TRBD1 (6 bases). The length of the CDR3 is 14 residues. Trimming stripped 0 bases from V and 6 bases from J, with 10 bases between. Germline CDR1 is SGHRS and CDR2 is YFSETQ. The CDR3 DNA is TGCGCCAGCAGCTTGGCCACCAGGGGCAATGAGCAGTTCTTC. It yields the protein CASSLATRGNEQFF.

There are a few counts of this clone. The chain recombines TRBV29-1 with TRBJ1-2; D may be TRBD1 (6 bases). V shed 1 base and J shed 4 bases, with 10 bases lying between them. CDR1 is SQVTM and CDR2 is ANQGSEA in the germline V gene. The CDR3 has 13 residues. In nucleotides, the CDR3 is TGCAGCGTTGAAGGGGGCAGGGGCTATGGCTACACCTTC. It translates to CSVEGGRGYGYTF.

This clone was seen just once. The rearrangement uses TRBV6-1 and TRBJ2-2; possible D gene TRBD2, 6 bases. The ends were cut back, 4 bases at V and 1 base at J, with 13 bases in the middle. CDR3 length equals 16 residues. Germline CDR1 is MNHNS and CDR2 is SASEGT. The CDR3 loop reads CASSGTLRENTGELFF. Here the CDR3 DNA reads TGTGCCAGCAGTGGGACTTTGCGGGAGAACACCGGGGAGCTGTTTTTT.